This entry lists 25 T cell receptor beta chains sequenced from one sample in a study of T cell responses to AZD1222 COVID-19 vaccine. Using immunoSEQ multiplex PCR, the repertoire was profiled, and TCRdb retains in-frame clones only, with some absent. This table has some 52,000 clones, approximately 86% appearing once. This material consisted of peripheral blood, taken 28 days after the second AZD1222 dose. These receptors were collected from an adult who received the AZD1222 COVID-19 vaccine.

The genes are TRBV6-5 and TRBJ2-7, with D possibly being TRBD1 (6 bases). Deletions cut 6 bases from V and 3 bases from J, with 12 bases between. This CDR3 contains 13 residues. CDR1 is MNHEY and CDR2 is SVGAGI in the germline V gene. In DNA, the CDR3 is TGTGCCAGCAGCCTTAGGACAGACTACGAGCAGTACTTC. Amino acid sequence: CASSLRTDYEQYF.

The V call is TRBV5-1, the J call TRBJ2-2; D is tentatively TRBD1 or TRBD2 (5 bases each). CDR1 SGHRS and CDR2 YFSETQ come from the germline V gene. The CDR3 runs 14 residues. Trimming left V 4 bases short and J 5 bases short, with 12 bases between. CDR3: CASSLGEGTGELFF. The DNA for the CDR3 is TGCGCCAGCAGCCTTGGTGAGGGGACCGGGGAGCTGTTTTTT.

This chain links TRBV5-1 with TRBJ1-6; D unclear. The germline V gene has CDR1 SGHRS and CDR2 YFSETQ. V was trimmed by 2 bases and J by 0 bases, leaving 6 bases between them. This CDR3 contains 15 residues. The CDR3 region has the DNA TGCGCCAGCAGCTTCCTTAGCTCCTATAATTCACCCCTCCACTTT. Translated, it gives CASSFLSSYNSPLHF.

The V call is TRBV20-1, the J call TRBJ2-3; no definite D call. The V end lost 3 bases, the J end lost 1 base, and 11 bases lay between the germline ends. This CDR3 is built from 14 residues. Germline-derived CDR1 and CDR2 are DFQATT and SNEGSKA (reference sequence). The CDR3 protein is CSASRAEGTDTQYF. The DNA of the CDR3 is TGCAGTGCTAGTCGGGCCGAGGGCACAGATACGCAGTATTTT.

This rearrangement joins TRBV9 to TRBJ2-3; 15 nucleotides agree with TRBD2. The CDR3 runs 16 residues. Trimming took 3 bases from V and 3 from J; bases not matched to a gene: 2. Germline V lookup: CDR1 SGDLS, CDR2 YYNGEE. CDR3 residues: CASSAGTSGRTDTQYF. In DNA, the CDR3 is TGTGCCAGCAGCGCCGGGACTAGCGGGAGGACAGATACGCAGTATTTT.

This clone was picked up one time. The chain has TRBV5-4 and TRBJ2-7; 7 nucleotides agree with TRBD1. The CDR3 loop spans 16 amino acids. J was trimmed by 7 bases and V by 4 bases; bases with no gene match: 17. The V gene's germline CDR1 is SGHNT and CDR2 YYREEE (reference sequence). CDR3 in DNA: TGTGCCAGCAGCCCGACAGGGCCGGGTTTTTCGGGGGAGCAGTACTTC. Its protein is CASSPTGPGFSGEQYF.

Here the CDR3 reads CASSSSDRQLNTEAFF. CDR3 DNA: TGTGCCAGCAGCTCCTCGGACAGGCAATTGAACACTGAAGCTTTCTTT. The chain employs TRBV7-9 and TRBJ1-1, with 7 bases lining up with TRBD1. Germline V lookup: CDR1 SEHNR, CDR2 FQNEAQ (reference sequence). V shed 4 bases and J 0 bases; nucleotides not matched to a gene: 8. The CDR3 length is 16 residues.

The chain joins TRBV3-1 (or the pseudogene TRBV3-2) to TRBJ1-2; D not resolved. This CDR3 has 14 amino acids. Per the germline V gene, CDR1 is LGHDT and CDR2 is YNNKEL (reference sequence). V lost 0 bases to trimming and J lost 3 bases, with 8 bases between them. The CDR3, as DNA: TGTGCCAGCAGCCAAGATTGGGGAGACTATGGCTACACCTTC. It yields the protein CASSQDWGDYGYTF.

The chain employs TRBV9 and TRBJ1-4; 8 bases are a match to TRBD1. CDR1 SGDLS and CDR2 YYNGEE come from the germline V gene. V trimming: 4 bases; J trimming: 3 bases; junction bases outside the gene matches: 8. The CDR3 runs 16 residues. The CDR3 loop reads CASSSSPGQANEKLFF. CDR3 nucleotide sequence: TGTGCCAGCAGCTCTAGCCCGGGACAGGCTAATGAAAAACTGTTTTTT.

Concerning this clone: Distinct nucleotide sequences in the sample also encode this CDR3. The chain combines TRBV28 with TRBJ2-7; no clear D gene. The CDR3 contains 12 residues. CDR1 MDHEN and CDR2 SYDVKM come from the germline V gene. Trimming removed 5 bases from V and 2 bases from J, with 7 bases in between. The CDR3 nucleotides are TGTGCCAGCAGTACCCGAGCCTACGAGCAGTACTTC. Its protein is CASSTRAYEQYF.

This clone was seen a handful of times. The chain combines TRBV3-1 (or the pseudogene TRBV3-2) with TRBJ2-1; 10 positions match TRBD2. CDR3 length: 18 amino acids. The V and J ends lost 2 bases and 0 bases, in that order; junction bases with no gene match: 7. From germline, CDR1 is LGHDT and CDR2 YNNKEL (reference sequence). The CDR3 protein is CASSQTPASGSSYNEQFF. The CDR3 nucleotides are TGTGCCAGCAGCCAAACGCCAGCTAGCGGGAGCTCCTACAATGAGCAGTTCTTC.

The genes are TRBV5-6 and TRBJ2-1, with no clear D. The V end was cut by 0 bases, the J end by 9 bases, with 10 bases between. CDR1 is SGHDT, CDR2 YYEEEE, per germline. CDR3 size: 13 residues. CDR3 in amino acids: CASSLGRPGEQFF. The CDR3 DNA follows: TGTGCCAGCAGCTTGGGTAGGCCTGGTGAGCAGTTCTTC.

V usage is TRBV6-1 and J usage is TRBJ2-1; TRBD2 matches 12 bases. V trimming: 2 bases; J trimming: 9 bases; junction bases outside the gene matches: 2. Germline CDR1 reads MNHNS; CDR2 reads SASEGT. The CDR3 loop spans 14 amino acids. Here the CDR3 reads CASSEPSGRAEQFF. The CDR3 nucleotides read TGTGCCAGCAGTGAACCTAGCGGGAGGGCTGAGCAGTTCTTC.

This sequence joins TRBV6-2 or TRBV6-3 and TRBJ2-5, with 10 bases lining up with TRBD2. Germline trimming cut 6 bases from V and 1 base from J; bases unmatched to any gene: 5. The germline V gene has CDR1 MNHEY and CDR2 SVGEGT. This CDR3 comprises 15 residues. The CDR3 sequence: CASSPGLAFQETQYF. The DNA for the CDR3 is TGTGCCAGCAGCCCGGGACTAGCGTTCCAAGAGACCCAGTACTTC.

This clone was seen more than once but under ten times. V and J are TRBV21-1 and TRBJ2-7; TRBD2 is taken as the D call from the table, unchecked against the DNA. TRBV21-1 is flagged as a pseudogene. The CDR3 is 19 residues long. This CDR3 reads CASSKSRFSAGGIPYEQYF. The CDR3 DNA reads as TGTGCCAGCAGCAAATCCAGATTCTCAGCGGGAGGTATACCCTACGAGCAGTACTTC.

For this clone: This specimen includes other DNA sequences encoding the same CDR3. This sequence joins TRBV28 and TRBJ2-1, with D unresolved. The germline CDR1 and CDR2 sequences are MDHEN and SYDVKM. Trimming removed 2 bases from V and 4 bases from J, with 6 bases in between. The CDR3 covers 13 residues. The CDR3 bases are TGTGCCAGCAGTTTAGGCTCTTACAATGAGCAGTTCTTC. This gives the protein CASSLGSYNEQFF. Using reference TRBV28 and TRBJ2-1 for the parts outside the CDR3, the full variable domain is DVKVTQSSRYLVKRTGEKVFLECVQDMDHENMFWYRQDPGLGLRLIYFSYDVKMKEKGDIPEGYSVSREKKERFSLILESASTNQTSMYLCASSLGSYNEQFFGPGTRLTVL.

The chain combines TRBV29-1 with TRBJ1-5; 8 bases fit TRBD1. There are 15 residues in the CDR3. The V gene end was trimmed by 5 bases and the J gene end by 4 bases; junction bases not matched to a gene: 10. CDR1 is SQVTM, CDR2 ANQGSEA, per germline. DNA for the CDR3: TGCAGCGTTATTCCAACAGGGGGTCGGAATCAGCCCCAGCATTTT. Translating gives CSVIPTGGRNQPQHF. The full variable domain, in which reference TRBV29-1 and TRBJ1-5 provide the parts outside the CDR3, is SAVISQKPSRDICQRGTSLTIQCQVDSQVTMMFWYRQQPGQSLTLIATANQGSEATYESGFVIDKFPISRPNLTFSTLTVSNMSPEDSSIYLCSVIPTGGRNQPQHFGDGTRLSIL.

The chain couples TRBV11-1 to TRBJ2-1; the D is unclear. Germline V gives CDR1 SGHAT, CDR2 FQDESV (reference sequence). This CDR3 region has 14 residues. V was pared by 0 bases and J by 6 bases, with 9 bases between. Here the CDR3 reads CASSLAGNRNEQFF. As DNA, the CDR3 is TGTGCCAGCAGCTTAGCGGGAAATCGCAATGAGCAGTTCTTC.

The chain employs TRBV5-1 and TRBJ1-1; D is unresolved. Trimming stripped 1 base from V and 4 bases from J, with 8 bases between. The CDR3 extends over 13 amino acids. Germline values: CDR1 SGHRS, CDR2 YFSETQ. CDR3 region: CASSLRAVTEAFF. In DNA, the CDR3 is TGCGCCAGCAGCTTGAGGGCGGTCACTGAAGCTTTCTTT. The full variable domain, completed using reference TRBV5-1 and TRBJ1-1, is KAGVTQTPRYLIKTRGQQVTLSCSPISGHRSVSWYQQTPGQGLQFLFEYFSETQRNKGNFPGRFSGRQFSNSRSEMNVSTLELGDSALYLCASSLRAVTEAFFGQGTRLTVV.

This chain links TRBV14 with TRBJ1-1, with a tentative D call TRBD1 (6 bases). V was pared by 6 bases and J by 5 bases, with 19 bases between. The length of the CDR3 is 15 residues. The germline V gene has CDR1 SGHDN and CDR2 FVKESK. This CDR3 reads CASSRTGSLLTEAFF. CDR3 bases: TGTGCCAGCAGTCGTACAGGGTCGTTGTTGACTGAAGCTTTCTTT.

The chain joins TRBV6-4 to TRBJ1-1; perhaps TRBD1 as D (6 bases). This CDR3 comprises 14 residues. Trimming left V 6 bases short and J 4 bases short, with 15 bases between. Germline assignment: CDR1 MRHNA and CDR2 SNTAGT. The CDR3 DNA reads TGTGCCAGCAGACTAGAGCAGGGGATCACTGAAGCTTTCTTT. This translates into CASRLEQGITEAFF.

This clone appeared a single time. The rearrangement uses TRBV7-6 and TRBJ1-1; perhaps TRBD1 as D (5 bases). V was cut by 5 bases and J by 0 bases, with 13 bases left in between. Germline CDR1 is SGHVS and CDR2 is FNYEAQ. This CDR3 contains 15 residues. The CDR3 nucleotides are TGTGCCAGCAGCCCCGAGCTCAGGGTGAACACTGAAGCTTTCTTT. It specifies CASSPELRVNTEAFF.

The V gene is TRBV11-2, the J gene TRBJ1-5; 7 bases match TRBD1. The CDR3 has 15 amino acids. Germline V gene data show CDR1 as SGHAT and CDR2 as FQNNGV. V trimming: 5 bases; J trimming: 4 bases; junction bases outside the gene matches: 8. Written as DNA, the CDR3 is TGTGCCAGCAGCCCGGGACAGAGACCAAATCAGCCCCAGCATTTT. Encoded protein: CASSPGQRPNQPQHF. Supplemented by reference TRBV11-2 and TRBJ1-5, the full variable domain reads EAGVAQSPRYKIIEKRQSVAFWCNPISGHATLYWYQQILGQGPKLLIQFQNNGVVDDSQLPKDRFSAERLKGVDSTLKIQPAKLEDSAVYLCASSPGQRPNQPQHFGDGTRLSIL.

This chain connects TRBV6-5 to TRBJ2-1; 7 bases match TRBD2. This CDR3 comprises 13 residues. Germline loops: CDR1 MNHEY, CDR2 SVGAGI. The trim removed 6 bases at V and 7 bases at J, leaving 6 bases unmatched. The CDR3 reads CASSRLAGNEQFF. The CDR3 DNA is TGTGCCAGCAGCAGACTAGCTGGGAATGAGCAGTTCTTC.

The chain combines TRBV6-5 with TRBJ2-7; D possibly corresponds to TRBD2 (6 bases). Germline-derived CDR1 and CDR2 are MNHEY and SVGAGI. Trimming shortened V by 5 bases and J by 3 bases, and 14 bases separated the two germline ends. The CDR3 loop spans 14 amino acids. Written as DNA, the CDR3 is TGTGCCAGCAGTAGGGACCGCGGGGTCTACGAGCAGTACTTC. Amino acids: CASSRDRGVYEQYF.